This passage covers 11 T cell receptor beta chains from one sample sequenced in a study of T cells in lung cancer brain metastases. TCRdb keeps only in-frame clones here, not all; method: immunoSEQ multiplex PCR. The repertoire holds 650 to 700 clones, with 80% to 95% as singletons. What was sequenced was tumor tissue from a brain metastasis. These receptors all come from a man in his fifties or sixties with non-small cell lung cancer that had spread to the brain.

The J gene is TRBJ2-7, the V gene TRBV28; tentatively, D is TRBD2 (6 bases). V lost 6 bases and J lost 0, with 12 bases in between. This CDR3 comprises 14 residues. Germline values: CDR1 MDHEN, CDR2 SYDVKM. The chain's CDR3 is CASRTAGSSYEQYF. CDR3 nucleotide sequence: TGTGCCAGCAGAACCGCGGGGAGCTCCTACGAGCAGTACTTC.

CDR3 residues: CASSPRGQGTDTQYF. The DNA of the CDR3 is TGTGCCAGCAGCCCGAGAGGACAGGGAACAGATACGCAGTATTTT. This sequence joins TRBV7-9 and TRBJ2-3; 8 nucleotides agree with TRBD1. V lost 5 bases to trimming and J lost 3 bases; unmatched junction nucleotides: 7. CDR3 length: 15 amino acids. Germline V gives CDR1 SEHNR, CDR2 FQNEAQ (reference sequence).

The J gene is TRBJ2-6, the V gene TRBV10-2, with D possibly being TRBD2 (5 bases). CDR1 and CDR2 from the germline V gene are WSHSY and SAAADI. This CDR3 region has 16 residues. V was shortened by 4 bases and J by 5 bases, with 15 bases between the two germline ends. The CDR3, as DNA: TGCGCCAGCAGTGGAGTTATCACTAGTCGGGCCAACGTCCTGACTTTC. Its protein is CASSGVITSRANVLTF.

This chain links TRBV7-9 with TRBJ1-5; D not certain. The ends were cut back, 7 bases at V and 7 bases at J, with 11 bases in the middle. Germline V CDR1 and CDR2: SEHNR, FQNEAQ (reference sequence). This CDR3 is built from 12 residues. The CDR3 DNA follows: TGTGCCAGCACGCAGGATAGACAGCCCCAGCATTTT. Translated: CASTQDRQPQHF.

The CDR3 region is CASSLTADNEQFF. The CDR3 bases are TGCGCCAGCAGCTTGACAGCGGACAATGAGCAGTTCTTC. V and J are TRBV5-1 and TRBJ2-1; a weak D match, TRBD2 (5 bases). The germline CDR1 and CDR2 sequences are SGHRS and YFSETQ. CDR3 length equals 13 residues. Trimming took off 1 base at V and 5 bases at J, with 7 bases between the two ends.

This clone was observed a handful of times. V and J are TRBV9 and TRBJ2-1; maybe TRBD2 (7 bases). The CDR3 spans 16 residues. Germline V gene data show CDR1 as SGDLS and CDR2 as YYNGEE. V was shortened by 3 bases and J by 0 bases, with 13 bases between the two germline ends. CDR3 sequence: CASSGTAGISYNEQFF. CDR3 sequence (DNA): TGTGCCAGCAGCGGGACAGCGGGGATCTCCTACAATGAGCAGTTCTTC.

The chain couples TRBV2 to TRBJ1-5, with D unresolved. The CDR3 length is 13 residues. CDR1 and CDR2 (germline): SNHLY, FYNNEI. V shed 8 bases and J shed 3 bases, with 11 bases lying between them. CDR3 residues: CASGRVDNQPQHF. CDR3 bases: TGTGCCAGCGGCCGGGTAGACAATCAGCCCCAGCATTTT.

This chain joins TRBV7-9 and TRBJ2-1; no clear D. CDR3 length: 11 amino acids. CDR1 is SEHNR, CDR2 FQNEAQ, per germline (reference sequence). The ends were cut back, 2 bases at V and 6 bases at J, with 2 bases in the middle. CDR3 in DNA: TGTGCCAGCAGCTTATCCAATGAGCAGTTCTTC. Its translation is CASSLSNEQFF.

V gene TRBV10-3 combines with J gene TRBJ2-3; TRBD2 might be the D (6 bases). CDR3 length: 15 residues. The V gene's germline CDR1 is ENHRY and CDR2 SYGVKD. Trimming pared 3 bases from V and 2 bases from J, leaving 12 bases between. The CDR3 nucleotides read TGTGCCATCAGTGACGAGGCGGGGATCACAGATACGCAGTATTTT. This gives the protein CAISDEAGITDTQYF.

CDR3 DNA: TGTGCCAGCAGCACTTGGGACAGGTCCTACGAGCAGTACTTC. This codes for CASSTWDRSYEQYF. V and J are TRBV9 and TRBJ2-7, with 8 nucleotides matching TRBD1. The CDR3 covers 14 residues. Germline trimming cut 4 bases from V and 1 base from J; bases unmatched to any gene: 4. Germline values: CDR1 SGDLS, CDR2 YYNGEE.

This chain joins TRBV7-9 and TRBJ2-7; unclear D gene. Germline V gene lookup returns CDR1 SEHNR and CDR2 FQNEAQ (reference sequence). The V end lost 4 bases, the J end lost 3 bases, and 7 bases lay between the germline ends. The CDR3 is 12 residues long. CDR3 DNA: TGTGCCAGCAGCTCGGACGGCTACGAGCAGTACTTC. It is translated as CASSSDGYEQYF.